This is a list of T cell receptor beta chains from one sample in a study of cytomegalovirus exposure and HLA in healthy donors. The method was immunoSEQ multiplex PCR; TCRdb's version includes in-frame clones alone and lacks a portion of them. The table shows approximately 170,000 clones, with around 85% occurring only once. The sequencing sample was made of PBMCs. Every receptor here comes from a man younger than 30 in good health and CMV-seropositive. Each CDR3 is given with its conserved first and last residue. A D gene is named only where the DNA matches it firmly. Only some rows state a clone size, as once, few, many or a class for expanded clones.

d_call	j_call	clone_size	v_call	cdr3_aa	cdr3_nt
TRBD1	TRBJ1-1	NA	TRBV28	CASSFRMWTGRLDTEAFF	TGTGCCAGCAGTTTCCGGATGTGGACAGGGAGGTTGGACACTGAAGCTTTCTTT
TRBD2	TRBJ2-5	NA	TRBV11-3	CASSLGYGREGETQYF	TGTGCCAGCAGCTTAGGATACGGGAGGGAAGGAGAGACCCAGTACTTC
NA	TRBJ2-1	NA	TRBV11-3	CASSLDPRAGVDNEQFF	TGTGCCAGCAGCTTAGATCCCAGGGCAGGGGTAGACAATGAGCAGTTCTTC
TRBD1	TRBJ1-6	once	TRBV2	CASLRDSVNSPLHF	TGTGCCAGCCTCCGGGACAGCGTTAATTCACCCCTCCACTTT
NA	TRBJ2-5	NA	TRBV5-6	CASSLGVYRGTETQYF	TGTGCCAGCAGCTTGGGAGTGTATAGGGGGACGGAGACCCAGTACTTC
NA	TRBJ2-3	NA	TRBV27	CASSPPSSMGTDTQYF	TGTGCCAGCAGCCCCCCTTCTAGCATGGGGACAGATACGCAGTATTTT
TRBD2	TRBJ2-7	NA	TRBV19	CASSIGRDYEQYF	TGTGCCAGTAGTATCGGGAGGGACTACGAGCAGTACTTC
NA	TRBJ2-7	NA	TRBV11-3	CASSLDWTDPISYEQYF	TGTGCCAGCAGCTTAGATTGGACAGACCCAATCTCCTACGAGCAGTACTTC
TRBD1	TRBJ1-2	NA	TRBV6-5	CASSYVLGQGVGGYTF	TGTGCCAGCAGTTACGTATTGGGACAGGGGGTAGGCGGCTACACCTTC
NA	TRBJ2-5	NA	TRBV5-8	CASSWDSYMETQYF	TGTGCCAGCAGCTGGGACTCCTATATGGAGACCCAGTACTTC
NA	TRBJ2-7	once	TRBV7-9	CASSPGSDSYEQYF	TGTGCCAGCAGCCCCGGGTCCGATTCTTACGAGCAGTACTTC
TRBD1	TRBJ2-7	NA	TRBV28	CASRIPGQAYEQYF	TGTGCCAGCAGGATACCGGGACAGGCCTACGAGCAGTACTTC
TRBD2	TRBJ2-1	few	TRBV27	CASGIGGIHNEQFF	TGTGCCAGCGGAATCGGGGGGATCCACAATGAGCAGTTCTTC
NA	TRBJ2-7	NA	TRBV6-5	CASRQGYEQYF	TGTGCCAGCAGGCAGGGCTACGAGCAGTACTTC
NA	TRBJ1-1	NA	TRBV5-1	CASSSMAGNTEAFF	TGCGCCAGCAGCTCTATGGCAGGGAACACTGAAGCTTTCTTT
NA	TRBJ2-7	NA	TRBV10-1	CASSEGAGKQYF	TGCGCCAGCAGTGAGGGGGCTGGCAAGCAGTACTTC
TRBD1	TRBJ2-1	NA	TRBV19	CASRFGQGANEQFF	TGTGCCAGTCGTTTCGGACAGGGGGCCAATGAGCAGTTCTTC
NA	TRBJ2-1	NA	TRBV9	CASSVAGLARSYNEQFF	TGTGCCAGCAGCGTAGCTGGGCTAGCGCGGTCCTACAATGAGCAGTTCTTC
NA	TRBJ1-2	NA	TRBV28	CASRSGQGNYGYTF	TGTGCCAGCAGAAGTGGGCAGGGGAACTATGGCTACACCTTC
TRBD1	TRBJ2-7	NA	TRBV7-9	CASSPDRGAYEQYF	TGTGCCAGCAGCCCAGACAGGGGGGCCTACGAGCAGTACTTC
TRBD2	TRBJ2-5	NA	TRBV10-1	CASSEAGTSGQETQYF	TGCGCCAGCAGTGAGGCCGGGACTAGCGGACAAGAGACCCAGTACTTC
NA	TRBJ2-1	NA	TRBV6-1	CATSGDYNEQFF	TGTGCCACTTCAGGGGACTACAATGAGCAGTTCTTC
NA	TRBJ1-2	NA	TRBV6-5	CASSSGSNYGYTF	TGTGCCAGCAGTTCCGGGTCTAACTATGGCTACACCTTC
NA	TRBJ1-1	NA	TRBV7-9	CASSSPGAGDTEAFF	TGTGCCAGCAGCTCGCCAGGGGCGGGGGACACTGAAGCTTTCTTT
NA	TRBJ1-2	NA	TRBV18	CASSPLVGQGHGYTF	TGTGCCAGCTCACCCCTCGTCGGACAAGGGCATGGCTACACCTTC
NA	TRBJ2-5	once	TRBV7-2	CASSLRDSTRETQYF	TGTGCCAGCAGCCTCCGGGACTCCACCAGGGAGACCCAGTACTTC
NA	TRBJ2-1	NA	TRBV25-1	CASRDSFPNEQFF	TGTGCCAGCAGGGACAGTTTCCCGAATGAGCAGTTCTTC
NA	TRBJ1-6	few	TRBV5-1	CASSPQDYNSPLHF	TGCGCCAGCAGCCCGCAGGACTATAATTCACCCCTCCACTTT
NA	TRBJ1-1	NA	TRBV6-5	CASSYPGSEAFF	TGTGCCAGCAGTTACCCGGGGTCCGAAGCTTTCTTT